The TCR beta chain described here comes from a study of T cells after posttransplantation cyclophosphamide (dated by TCRdb to about 2016). Regarding the complete study: Using TRB sequencing, the study followed how the T cell repertoire rebuilt after myeloablative bone marrow transplantation with posttransplantation cyclophosphamide given as GVHD prophylaxis. TRB sequencing was performed on blood from all 30 or so PTCy patients with 1-year posttransplant specimens. In 3 patients, TRB sequencing was also performed on up to 3 more blood samples taken 2 to 5.2 years after transplant, and in 4 patients, pretransplant blood was also TRB-sequenced. Public TRB sequences were searched against a database of over 3,500 sequences associated with responses to pathogens, tumor antigens, self-antigens and alloantigens. Samples from roughly 35 PTCy-treated patients, along with samples from 15 to 20 of their related bone marrow donors, underwent antigen receptor sequencing. Because TRA and TRB clonality correlated tightly in about 10 samples, later TCR analyses were limited to TRB. The study at large found these results: At 1-2 months, donor-recipient similarity was low but rose over the first year, and the later blood repertoires were often dominated by donor CD8+ memory clones. Across 45 or so patients, TRB clonality was highly associated with recipient CMV seropositivity and CMV reactivation, and PTCy diversity was similar to diversity in CNI/methotrexate controls. The TRB repertoires of T cells infiltrating skin or the GI tract showed only limited overlap with the TRB repertoires found in blood.

Related bone marrow donors provided peripheral blood samples on the day of marrow donation. Peripheral blood and bone marrow mononuclear cells were isolated by Ficoll-Hypaque density centrifugation and cryopreserved. TRB sequencing was run on genomic DNA with either the immunoSEQ assay at survey resolution or the hsTCRB kit. The original methods were these. The immunoSEQ software handled the initial read processing, while the LymphoSeq R package was used for the repertoire analyses. Clonality was computed as 1 minus normalized Shannon entropy, and a Gini coefficient was also calculated for each TRB dataset. To infer phenotypes in unsorted samples, TRB sequences from sorted subsets of the recipient or donor were mapped onto unsorted samples from the same recipient. In TCRdb, the immuneACCESS table is reduced to in-frame sequences with V and J assigned. These tables do not hold every clone; where another copy was compared, an unresolved V gene accounts for under half, and the others remain unexplained. V, J and clone size derive from that table, while D and trimming were established from the DNA sequence. Across this sample, 25,000 to 30,000 clones were tabulated and none appeared just once. The top ten clones comprise about 2.5% of the sample.

This clone was seen a few times. The antigen this receptor binds is unknown. No base-level quality is on record; no much larger clone is a single base apart. Sequenced input: PBMCs. The sequence derives from a woman aged 60-75 years in good health, CMV-negative, and a related stem cell transplant donor.

The nucleotide sequence reads TGTGCCAGCAGGTTTAATCTGGGGGGGCAGGCTGGAAACACCATATATTTT. It translates as CASRFNLGGQAGNTIYF. The chain links TRBV12-3 or TRBV12-4 with TRBJ1-3, and TRBD1 may be the D gene, going by 6 matching bases. The germline ends are 20 bases apart after V is trimmed by 6 bases and J by 2 bases. Its CDR3 holds 17 amino acids, cysteine through phenylalanine. Of all the DNA, just the CDR3 is kept, 51 bases in frame from base 1.